These 21 T cell receptor beta chains were sequenced from one sample in a study of OX40 agonist ivuxolimab in advanced cancers. Assay: immunoSEQ multiplex PCR; the TCRdb copy retains only in-frame clones and omits some. The sample lists some 26,000 clones, 75% to 80% occurring once. The specimen was CD4+ or CD8+ T cells sorted from blood, collected in a trial of the OX40 agonist ivuxolimab. These receptors came from an adult with an advanced solid tumor such as melanoma, head and neck, liver or kidney cancer.

The genes are TRBV30 and TRBJ1-2; TRBD1 aligns across 9 bases. The CDR3 extends over 19 amino acids. With 6 bases clipped from V and 4 bases from J, the junction kept 24 bases outside the gene matches. CDR1 and CDR2 (germline): GTSNPN, SVGIG (reference sequence). The CDR3 DNA is TGTGCCTGCCCCACCCCTAACCCGGGGACAGGGTTTCAGTTCTATGGCTACACCTTC. It translates to CACPTPNPGTGFQFYGYTF.

The rearrangement links TRBV7-3 to TRBJ2-7, with 11 bases identical to TRBD2. V dropped 5 bases and J dropped 3; count of bases not matched to a gene: 6. CDR3 size: 15 residues. Germline V gives CDR1 SGHTA, CDR2 FQGTGA. The CDR3 reads CASSQVTSGNYEQYF. CDR3 DNA: TGTGCCAGCAGCCAAGTGACTAGCGGGAACTACGAGCAGTACTTC.

The chain employs TRBV7-2 and TRBJ2-7, with a weak D call TRBD1 (8 bases). From germline, CDR1 is SGHTA and CDR2 FQGNSA. The CDR3 is 15 amino acids. With 5 bases removed from V and 6 bases from J, the gap between germline ends came to 20 bases. CDR3 coding DNA: TGTGCCAGCAGCCCATCAAATAACAGGGGGGGCGAGCAGTACTTC. Protein: CASSPSNNRGGEQYF.

This rearrangement joins TRBV30 to TRBJ2-2; D remains ambiguous. This CDR3 has 13 residues. CDR1 is GTSNPN, CDR2 SVGIG, per germline (reference sequence). Trimming stripped 2 bases from V and 7 bases from J, with 11 bases between. In DNA, the CDR3 is TGTGCCTGGAGTTCTGGTGTCGGCGGGGAGCTGTTTTTT. It translates to CAWSSGVGGELFF.

The chain carries TRBV19 and TRBJ2-5, with TRBD1 matching 8 bases. The CDR3 has 16 amino acids. Germline assignment: CDR1 LNHDA and CDR2 SQIVND (reference sequence). The junction had 10 bases not matched to a gene; V was cut back by 3 bases and J by 4 bases. The CDR3 here is CASSISAGGVGETQYF. The CDR3 nucleotides are TGTGCCAGTAGTATCTCGGCAGGGGGCGTGGGAGAGACCCAGTACTTC.

The gene calls are TRBV29-1 and TRBJ1-1; 9 nucleotides align to TRBD1. The CDR3 is 15 residues long. J gave up 1 base and V 7 bases, and 10 bases lay outside the gene matches. The germline gives CDR1 SQVTM, CDR2 ANQGSEA. CDR3 protein: CSGRTGGGWNTEAFF. The DNA of the CDR3 is TGCAGCGGTAGAACAGGGGGCGGTTGGAACACTGAAGCTTTCTTT. The whole variable domain, filled in from reference TRBV29-1 and TRBJ1-1, reads SAVISQKPSRDICQRGTSLTIQCQVDSQVTMMFWYRQQPGQSLTLIATANQGSEATYESGFVIDKFPISRPNLTFSTLTVSNMSPEDSSIYLCSGRTGGGWNTEAFFGQGTRLTVV.

The chain has TRBV19 and TRBJ1-3; TRBD1 is a possible D gene (6 bases). This CDR3 comprises 17 residues. CDR1 is LNHDA and CDR2 is SQIVND in the germline V gene (reference sequence). V was trimmed by 7 bases and J by 2 bases, leaving 21 bases between them. The CDR3 region has the DNA TGTGCCAGTACTAATCGGAGGGGGGAAACTACTGGAAACACCATATATTTT. This translates into CASTNRRGETTGNTIYF.

About this clone itself: The germline gene is not matched at one end of the junction; a read error may be the cause. V usage is TRBV30 and J usage is TRBJ1-1; 7 bases are a match to TRBD1. The CDR3 covers 15 residues. The V gene's germline CDR1 is GTSNPN and CDR2 SVGIG (reference sequence). CDR3 in DNA: TGTGCCTGGACCCTACCGGGACAGTTGAACGCTGAAGCTTTCTTT. It is translated as CAWTLPGQLNAEAFF.

V gene TRBV28 combines with J gene TRBJ2-7; the D is unclear. The CDR3 has 13 amino acids. Trimming removed 7 bases from V and 1 base from J, with 11 bases in between. Per germline, CDR1 MDHEN and CDR2 SYDVKM. CDR3 in amino acids: CASTPTRSYEQYF. CDR3 nucleotides: TGTGCCAGCACTCCCACCCGATCCTACGAGCAGTACTTC.

The chain's CDR3 is CASSLGGSRDGGQFF. As DNA, the CDR3 is TGTGCCAGCAGCTTAGGAGGCTCTAGGGACGGAGGGCAGTTCTTC. The rearrangement joins TRBV7-2 to TRBJ2-1; D may match TRBD1 or TRBD2 (5 bases each). The germline V gene has CDR1 SGHTA and CDR2 FQGNSA. V was clipped by 1 base and J by 12 bases, with 19 bases between them. The CDR3 totals 15 residues.

J is TRBJ2-7 and V is TRBV29-1; D might be TRBD1 (6 bases). The CDR3 length is 13 residues. Trimming removed 4 bases from V and 6 bases from J, with 16 bases in between. From germline, CDR1 is SQVTM and CDR2 ANQGSEA. DNA for the CDR3: TGCAGCGTTGTCCAGGGGAAGGTATCCGAGCAGTACTTC. It translates to CSVVQGKVSEQYF.

The rearrangement links TRBV7-6 to TRBJ1-1; unclear D gene. With 1 base removed from V and 3 bases from J, the gap between germline ends came to 21 bases. The CDR3 runs to 18 residues. The germline gives CDR1 SGHVS, CDR2 FNYEAQ. The CDR3, as DNA: TGTGCCAGCAGCTTAGATCGATCCGCCAAAAGACTATACACTGAAGCTTTCTTT. Amino acid sequence: CASSLDRSAKRLYTEAFF.

The chain uses TRBV2 and TRBJ2-5, with D unresolved. The germline CDR1 and CDR2 sequences are SNHLY and FYNNEI. This CDR3 is built from 14 residues. V was clipped by 6 bases and J by 5 bases, with 16 bases between them. The CDR3, as DNA: TGTGCCAGCAGCACCCCTACCTGGGGTGAGACCCAGTACTTC. It translates to CASSTPTWGETQYF.

The chain couples TRBV10-3 to TRBJ2-2; maybe TRBD1 (5 bases). The CDR3 runs 16 residues. The germline V gene encodes CDR1 ENHRY and CDR2 SYGVKD. V lost 10 bases to trimming and J lost 0 bases, with 18 bases between them. CDR3 in amino acids: CASQDPDNSNTGELFF. In nucleotides, the CDR3 is TGTGCCAGCCAAGATCCGGACAACTCGAACACCGGGGAGCTGTTTTTT.

This chain links TRBV4-2 with TRBJ2-1; 9 nucleotides line up with TRBD2. Germline lookup yields CDR1 LGHNA and CDR2 YNFKEQ. The CDR3 totals 14 residues. J gave up 4 bases and V 4 bases, and 2 bases lay outside the gene matches. CDR3 nucleotide sequence: TGTGCCAGCAGCCGGCTAGCGGGGTACAATGAGCAGTTCTTC. It yields the protein CASSRLAGYNEQFF.

V gene TRBV5-6 combines with J gene TRBJ1-1, with a weak D call TRBD1 (6 bases). The CDR3 is made up of 15 amino acids. The V gene's germline CDR1 is SGHDT and CDR2 YYEEEE. Trimming took 4 bases from V and 1 from J, leaving 14 bases between them. The CDR3 sequence is CASSGNRVGNTEAFF. The CDR3 bases are TGTGCCAGCAGCGGAAACAGGGTCGGGAACACTGAAGCTTTCTTT.

This rearrangement joins TRBV2 to TRBJ1-1; D remains ambiguous. CDR1 is SNHLY and CDR2 is FYNNEI in the germline V gene. The CDR3 length is 11 residues. Trimming stripped 5 bases from V and 4 bases from J, with 5 bases between. CDR3: CASSYSTEAFF. In DNA, the CDR3 is TGTGCCAGCAGTTACAGCACTGAAGCTTTCTTT.

In its sample, this clone was seen a few times. The CDR3: CASGGRLYGYTF. In DNA form, the CDR3 reads TGTGCCAGCGGTGGACGGCTCTATGGCTACACCTTC. V and J are TRBV6-1 and TRBJ1-2; D gene unclear. The V gene lost 8 bases and the J gene lost 4 bases, with 11 bases spanning the gap. From germline, CDR1 is MNHNS and CDR2 SASEGT. The CDR3 sequence is 12 residues long.

This chain links TRBV15 with TRBJ2-7, with TRBD1 identical over 9 bases. V lost 3 bases to trimming and J lost 1 base; unmatched junction nucleotides: 10. Germline V gene data show CDR1 as LNHNV and CDR2 as YYDKDF (reference sequence). CDR3 length: 17 amino acids. DNA of the CDR3: TGTGCCACCAGCAGGGGGACAGGGAGCAGTCGATCCTACGAGCAGTACTTC. It codes for CATSRGTGSSRSYEQYF.

This chain connects TRBV6-1 to TRBJ1-3; D gene unclear. Germline lookup yields CDR1 MNHNS and CDR2 SASEGT. The CDR3 is 12 residues long. V was clipped by 7 bases and J by 8 bases, with 12 bases between them. The CDR3 here is CASIGPLDTIYF. DNA for the CDR3: TGTGCCAGCATCGGGCCTTTGGACACCATATATTTT.

The V and J genes are TRBV6-5 and TRBJ1-6; D is uncertain. Trimming cost V 6 bases and J 6 bases, with 12 bases left between them. The CDR3 totals 14 residues. The germline V gene encodes CDR1 MNHEY and CDR2 SVGAGI. CDR3 region: CASRSGSVNSPLHF. The CDR3 DNA sequence: TGTGCCAGCAGATCCGGGTCCGTTAATTCACCCCTCCACTTT.